Presented here are 17 T cell receptor beta chains from one specimen sequenced in a study of OX40 agonist ivuxolimab in advanced cancers. Sequencing used immunoSEQ multiplex PCR; TCRdb keeps in-frame clones, though not all of them. The sample holds 90,000 to 100,000 clones, 80% to 90% seen once. The material was CD4+ or CD8+ T cells sorted from blood, obtained in a trial of the OX40 agonist ivuxolimab. Source of these receptors: an adult with an advanced solid tumor such as melanoma, head and neck, liver or kidney cancer.

The chain couples TRBV5-1 to TRBJ2-3, with 8 nucleotides matching TRBD1. The CDR3 has 16 residues. With V trimmed by 1 base and J by 4 bases, 8 bases remained unmatched. Germline V gene lookup returns CDR1 SGHRS and CDR2 YFSETQ. CDR3 sequence reads: CASSLPPQGAADTQYF. DNA of the CDR3: TGCGCCAGCAGCTTGCCCCCGCAGGGGGCCGCAGATACGCAGTATTTT.

The J gene is TRBJ2-1, the V gene TRBV28; 10 bases are shared with TRBD2. V was clipped by 5 bases and J by 8 bases; unmatched bases: 9. The V gene's germline CDR1 is MDHEN and CDR2 SYDVKM. The CDR3 has 15 residues. CDR3 in DNA: TGTGCCAGCAGTGGCCCTAGCGGGAGTCGGGATGAGCAGTTCTTC. The encoded protein is CASSGPSGSRDEQFF.

This chain uses TRBV2 with TRBJ1-2; D is unresolved. V gave up 9 bases and J gave up 4 bases, with 15 bases separating them. The germline gives CDR1 SNHLY, CDR2 FYNNEI. This CDR3 has 13 residues. In DNA form, the CDR3 reads TGTGCCAGAAGGGAGGACGTGGGCTATGGCTACACCTTC. Translated, it gives CARREDVGYGYTF.

J is TRBJ1-1 and V is TRBV11-1; D is undetermined. CDR3 length: 15 residues. V was shortened by 5 bases and J by 1 base, with 14 bases between the two germline ends. Germline V gene sequence: CDR1 SGHAT, CDR2 FQDESV (reference sequence). For the CDR3, the DNA is TGTGCCAGCAGCCCCCGTCAGGACCAGAACACTGAAGCTTTCTTT. Protein: CASSPRQDQNTEAFF. Full variable domain (outside the CDR3, taken from reference TRBV11-1 and TRBJ1-1): EAEVAQSPRYKITEKSQAVAFWCDPISGHATLYWYRQILGQGPELLVQFQDESVVDDSQLPKDRFSAERLKGVDSTLKIQPAELGDSAMYLCASSPRQDQNTEAFFGQGTRLTVV.

The genes are TRBV11-2 and TRBJ2-2; D remains ambiguous. With 4 bases removed from V and 6 bases from J, the gap between germline ends came to 12 bases. Germline loops: CDR1 SGHAT, CDR2 FQNNGV. This CDR3 contains 14 residues. In nucleotides, the CDR3 is TGTGCCAGCAGCTCCGGGTCTGGCGCCGGGGAGCTGTTTTTT. Protein product: CASSSGSGAGELFF. The full variable domain, with the rest looked up from reference TRBV11-2 and TRBJ2-2, is EAGVAQSPRYKIIEKRQSVAFWCNPISGHATLYWYQQILGQGPKLLIQFQNNGVVDDSQLPKDRFSAERLKGVDSTLKIQPAKLEDSAVYLCASSSGSGAGELFFGEGSRLTVL.

The V gene is TRBV19, the J gene TRBJ2-5, with D perhaps TRBD1 (7 bases). From germline, CDR1 is LNHDA and CDR2 SQIVND (reference sequence). The CDR3 extends over 16 amino acids. Deletions cut 1 base from V and 4 bases from J, with 16 bases between. The CDR3 DNA reads as TGTGCCAGTAGTATAGGCGGCAGGGGGGACAGAGAGACCCAGTACTTC. Translated: CASSIGGRGDRETQYF. Filled out from reference TRBV19 and TRBJ2-5, the complete variable domain reads DGGITQSPKYLFRKEGQNVTLSCEQNLNHDAMYWYRQDPGQGLRLIYYSQIVNDFQKGDIAEGYSVSREKKESFPLTVTSAQKNPTAFYLCASSIGGRGDRETQYFGPGTRLLVL.

This chain joins TRBV5-1 and TRBJ1-1; 7 nucleotides agree with TRBD1. The germline V gene encodes CDR1 SGHRS and CDR2 YFSETQ. The CDR3 has 16 residues. V lost 4 bases to trimming and J lost 2 bases; unmatched junction nucleotides: 11. CDR3 in amino acids: CASSPPWTGSNTEAFF. Written as DNA, the CDR3 is TGCGCCAGCAGCCCGCCCTGGACAGGTAGCAACACTGAAGCTTTCTTT.

The J gene is TRBJ2-2, the V gene TRBV5-8; D not certain. This CDR3 is 15 amino acids long. V lost 6 bases, J lost 3 bases, and 15 bases lay in between. CDR1 SGHTS and CDR2 YDEGEE come from the germline V gene. The CDR3 nucleotides are TGTGCCAGCATCTTTCGGATTTCGGACACCGGGGAGCTGTTTTTT. Protein: CASIFRISDTGELFF.

The genes are TRBV7-2 and TRBJ2-5; D might be TRBD2 (5 bases). The V end was cut by 3 bases, the J end by 2 bases, with 7 bases between. The germline V gene has CDR1 SGHTA and CDR2 FQGNSA. The CDR3 is 13 amino acids. CDR3 in DNA: TGTGCCAGCAGCTTCGGACTTCAAGAGACCCAGTACTTC. Its translation: CASSFGLQETQYF.

In this sample, this clone turned up a few times. The V call is TRBV9, the J call TRBJ1-2; the D is unclear. CDR1 SGDLS and CDR2 YYNGEE come from the germline V gene. Deletions cut 3 bases from V and 5 bases from J, with 17 bases between. The CDR3 is 15 residues long. The CDR3 bases are TGTGCCAGCAGCGAAGTTCTGGGAGGGAATTATGGCTACACCTTC. Its translation is CASSEVLGGNYGYTF.

Only a few counts were recorded for this clone. The chain combines TRBV25-1 with TRBJ2-4; unclear D gene. The CDR3 is 13 amino acids. Between the trimmed V and J ends, which lost 3 bases and 6 bases, there was a span of 9 bases. Per germline, CDR1 MGHDK and CDR2 SYGVNS. The CDR3 is CASSDSMRNIQYF. CDR3 DNA: TGTGCCAGCAGTGATAGCATGAGAAACATTCAGTACTTC. The full variable domain, its missing parts supplied by reference TRBV25-1 and TRBJ2-4, is EADIYQTPRYLVIGTGKKITLECSQTMGHDKMYWYQQDPGMELHLIHYSYGVNSTEKGDLSSESTVSRIRTEHFPLTLESARPSHTSQYLCASSDSMRNIQYFGAGTRLSVL.

This chain uses TRBV2 with TRBJ2-1; TRBD2 aligns across 7 bases. This CDR3 has 13 residues. CDR1 is SNHLY and CDR2 is FYNNEI in the germline V gene. With 7 bases clipped from V and 7 bases from J, the junction kept 7 bases outside the gene matches. The CDR3 spells CASTWEGRNEQFF. The DNA of the CDR3 is TGTGCCAGCACCTGGGAGGGAAGGAATGAGCAGTTCTTC.

The chain uses TRBV9 and TRBJ2-1, with D unresolved. The germline CDR1 and CDR2 sequences are SGDLS and YYNGEE. Deletions cut 1 base from V and 5 bases from J, with 7 bases between. CDR3 length equals 13 residues. The CDR3 region is CASSVRSNNEQFF. The CDR3 nucleotides read TGTGCCAGCAGCGTACGAAGCAACAATGAGCAGTTCTTC.

The chain employs TRBV28 and TRBJ2-7, with TRBD1 identical over 8 bases. Looked up from germline, CDR1 is MDHEN and CDR2 is SYDVKM. This CDR3 is built from 13 residues. Unmatched junction bases numbered 6, after V lost 6 bases and J lost 5 bases. The DNA of the CDR3 is TGTGCCAGCAGCCAGACAGGGGTCGACGAGCAGTACTTC. Amino acid sequence: CASSQTGVDEQYF.

The CDR3 nucleotides are TGTGCCAGCAGCTTACAAGGGAGCGGGGGGATATCTGGAAACACCATATATTTT. Translating gives CASSLQGSGGISGNTIYF. This chain joins TRBV11-2 and TRBJ1-3; the D gene is possibly TRBD1 (5 bases). The germline V and J ends were trimmed by 2 bases and 1 base, with 18 bases remaining between them. The CDR3 covers 18 residues. Germline V gives CDR1 SGHAT, CDR2 FQNNGV.

V gene TRBV2 combines with J gene TRBJ1-2, with D tentatively TRBD1 (6 bases). CDR3 length equals 13 residues. Looked up from germline, CDR1 is SNHLY and CDR2 is FYNNEI. The V end was cut by 8 bases, the J end by 0 bases, with 10 bases between. The CDR3: CASRTAANYGYTF. The DNA for the CDR3 is TGTGCCAGCCGGACAGCAGCTAACTATGGCTACACCTTC.

This rearrangement joins TRBV7-9 to TRBJ2-3; 10 nucleotides match TRBD2. The CDR3 runs 16 residues. CDR1 and CDR2 (germline): SEHNR, FQNEAQ (reference sequence). V was pared by 5 bases and J by 0 bases, with 5 bases of the junction left unmatched. Here the CDR3 DNA reads TGTGCCAGCAGCCAATCTAGCGGGAGTAGCACAGATACGCAGTATTTT. This codes for CASSQSSGSSTDTQYF.